A single sample is the source of the 22 T cell receptor beta chains below, sequenced in a study of blood T cell repertoires in COVID-19 (TCRdb year 2020). Libraries came from the immunoSEQ multiplex PCR assay. TCRdb stores this immuneACCESS table with in-frame sequences only. Part of the clones is absent; in the studies checked, under half of the shortfall reflects unresolved V genes, and no reason is known for the rest. The sample table contains hundreds of thousands of clones; only one count was recorded for 65% to 90% of them. Of the sample, 4% to 6% falls within the top ten clones. The source material was peripheral blood. The receptors were sampled from an elderly woman with active or convalescent COVID-19.

This clone came up a few times. CDR3: CASSPRASGVVDGYTF. The CDR3 nucleotides read TGTGCCAGCTCACCACGGGCCTCGGGGGTTGTGGATGGCTACACCTTC. The rearrangement uses TRBV18 and TRBJ1-2, with D perhaps TRBD1 (5 bases). V lost 1 base, J lost 6 bases, and 18 bases lay in between. The CDR3 spans 16 residues. Germline V gene lookup returns CDR1 KGHSH and CDR2 LQKENI.

The chain is built from TRBV27 and TRBJ1-1; D is uncertain. The germline gives CDR1 MNHEY, CDR2 SMNVEV (reference sequence). Trimming removed 3 bases from V and 5 bases from J, with 10 bases in between. The CDR3 runs 13 residues. The DNA of the CDR3 is TGTGCCAGCAGTTTGGTGGGAGAGACTGAAGCTTTCTTT. It is translated as CASSLVGETEAFF.

The chain is built from TRBV12-3 or TRBV12-4 and TRBJ1-2; unclear D gene. The CDR3 has 13 amino acids. The V end lost 2 bases, the J end lost 8 bases, and 12 bases lay between the germline ends. Here the CDR3 DNA reads TGTGCCAGCAGTTTAACTGACATTTCAGGCTACACCTTC. This translates into CASSLTDISGYTF.

This rearrangement joins TRBV19 to TRBJ1-1; D gene ambiguous. CDR1 LNHDA and CDR2 SQIVND come from the germline V gene (reference sequence). The CDR3 covers 12 residues. V gave up 4 bases and J gave up 3 bases, with 6 bases separating them. CDR3: CASSRRDTEAFF. The CDR3 DNA reads as TGTGCCAGTAGTAGGCGGGACACTGAAGCTTTCTTT.

This clone was counted only a few times. The chain combines TRBV10-3 with TRBJ2-5, with 7 bases aligning to TRBD2. CDR1 ENHRY and CDR2 SYGVKD come from the germline V gene. The V gene end was trimmed by 10 bases and the J gene end by 5 bases; junction bases not matched to a gene: 10. The CDR3 totals 13 residues. The CDR3 loop reads CATQGGVGETQYF. CDR3 bases: TGTGCCACCCAGGGAGGGGTGGGCGAGACCCAGTACTTC.

This clone occurred once. The chain combines TRBV28 with TRBJ2-2; tentatively, D is TRBD2 (5 bases). Per germline, CDR1 MDHEN and CDR2 SYDVKM. The CDR3 covers 14 residues. V lost 4 bases, J lost 3 bases, and 9 bases lay in between. CDR3 sequence (DNA): TGTGCCAGCAGTTGGCGGGTGGACACCGGGGAGCTGTTTTTT. Translating gives CASSWRVDTGELFF.

In DNA form, the CDR3 reads TGTGCCAGCAGCTCGAGAGCGGGAGTGTACAATGAGCAGTTCTTC. Its protein product is CASSSRAGVYNEQFF. The chain has TRBV7-9 and TRBJ2-1; 8 positions match TRBD2. CDR3 length: 15 amino acids. Per germline, CDR1 SEHNR and CDR2 FQNEAQ (reference sequence). J gave up 4 bases and V 4 bases, and 6 bases lay outside the gene matches.

The V and J genes are TRBV25-1 and TRBJ1-1, with a weak D call TRBD1 (5 bases). This CDR3 spans 15 amino acids. CDR1 and CDR2 (germline): MGHDK, SYGVNS. V was cut by 6 bases and J by 10 bases, with 24 bases left in between. CDR3 in amino acids: CASSPAGGERSSAFF. CDR3 sequence (DNA): TGTGCCAGCAGCCCGGCGGGGGGGGAACGTTCATCAGCTTTCTTT.

The rearrangement uses TRBV3-1 (or the pseudogene TRBV3-2) and TRBJ1-1; D is possibly TRBD1 (5 bases). Germline V gives CDR1 LGHDT, CDR2 YNNKEL (reference sequence). CDR3 size: 13 residues. V lost 4 bases to trimming and J lost 5 bases, with 11 bases between them. The CDR3 loop reads CASSPGARTEAFF. CDR3 nucleotides: TGTGCCAGCAGCCCTGGGGCGCGGACTGAAGCTTTCTTT.

V gene TRBV28 combines with J gene TRBJ1-2; 8 nucleotides align to TRBD1. The germline CDR1 and CDR2 sequences are MDHEN and SYDVKM. This CDR3 has 15 amino acids. The V gene end was trimmed by 3 bases and the J gene end by 5 bases; junction bases not matched to a gene: 8. The CDR3 nucleotides are TGTGCCAGCAGTTTTGCAGGGGGCGAGGGTTATGGCTACACCTTC. Protein product: CASSFAGGEGYGYTF.

The chain has TRBV2 and TRBJ1-2; 9 bases are a match to TRBD1. The CDR3 extends over 16 amino acids. V shed 8 bases, J shed 4 bases, and the junction held 14 bases outside the gene matches. Germline V gives CDR1 SNHLY, CDR2 FYNNEI. The CDR3 here is CASARMLQGASYGYTF. For the CDR3, the DNA is TGTGCCAGCGCACGGATGTTACAGGGGGCTAGCTATGGCTACACCTTC.

The rearrangement uses TRBV27 and TRBJ2-5, with TRBD1 identical over 8 bases. This CDR3 has 15 amino acids. V lost 3 bases to trimming and J lost 5 bases; unmatched junction nucleotides: 8. CDR1 is MNHEY, CDR2 SMNVEV, per germline (reference sequence). Here the CDR3 reads CASSFGQGAWETQYF. CDR3 nucleotide sequence: TGTGCCAGCAGTTTCGGGCAGGGGGCGTGGGAGACCCAGTACTTC.

V usage is TRBV27 and J usage is TRBJ2-3; 11 bases line up with TRBD2. CDR3 size: 20 residues. The V segment lost 2 bases and the J segment 2 bases; nucleotides outside the gene matches: 15. Germline V gene lookup returns CDR1 MNHEY and CDR2 SMNVEV (reference sequence). This chain's CDR3 is CASSLRRIAGGPWDTDTQYF. For the CDR3, the DNA is TGTGCCAGCAGTTTACGGCGGATAGCGGGAGGGCCGTGGGACACAGATACGCAGTATTTT.

This sequence joins TRBV5-1 and TRBJ1-4; D gene uncertain. V was pared by 2 bases and J by 7 bases, with 12 bases between. CDR3 length equals 14 residues. CDR1 and CDR2 (germline): SGHRS, YFSETQ. CDR3 sequence (DNA): TGCGCCAGCAGCTTAACATCATCGGGTGAAAAACTGTTTTTT. This sequence encodes CASSLTSSGEKLFF.

The genes are TRBV6-5 and TRBJ2-7; TRBD1 is a possible D gene (6 bases). Trimming took 7 bases from V and 2 from J, leaving 18 bases between them. This CDR3 is built from 15 residues. CDR1 MNHEY and CDR2 SVGAGI come from the germline V gene. The CDR3 nucleotides are TGTGCCAGCAATAGGGACCACAGGGACCCCTACGAGCAGTACTTC. It is translated as CASNRDHRDPYEQYF.

The chain joins TRBV28 to TRBJ1-2; TRBD1 agrees at 7 bases. The J segment lost 6 bases and the V segment lost 1 base, leaving 5 bases of the junction unmatched. The germline V gene encodes CDR1 MDHEN and CDR2 SYDVKM. This CDR3 region has 14 residues. The CDR3 loop reads CASSLYTGVHGYTF. The DNA for the CDR3 is TGTGCCAGCAGTTTATATACAGGGGTTCATGGCTACACCTTC.

The chain uses TRBV28 and TRBJ2-7, with 11 nucleotides matching TRBD2. From germline, CDR1 is MDHEN and CDR2 SYDVKM. V lost 5 bases and J lost 3; bases outside the gene matches: 9. The CDR3 consists of 16 residues. CDR3 amino acids: CASSRLTSGRDYEQYF. CDR3 in DNA: TGTGCCAGCAGTCGTCTAACTAGCGGGAGAGACTACGAGCAGTACTTC.

This chain uses TRBV28 with TRBJ1-2, with 7 nucleotides matching TRBD1. Losses at the gene ends were 5 bases for V and 5 bases for J; bases not matched to a gene: 8. The CDR3 is 14 amino acids. CDR1 MDHEN and CDR2 SYDVKM come from the germline V gene. The CDR3 nucleotides read TGTGCCAGCAGTACCCGACAGGGATTTTATGGCTACACCTTC. This sequence encodes CASSTRQGFYGYTF.

This chain uses TRBV28 with TRBJ2-7; tentative D call: TRBD1 (6 bases). V lost 8 bases and J lost 3, with 23 bases in between. CDR1 MDHEN and CDR2 SYDVKM come from the germline V gene. This CDR3 spans 16 amino acids. The CDR3 loop is CASAISRGGGLYEQYF. CDR3 nucleotide sequence: TGTGCCAGCGCCATATCCAGGGGTGGTGGGCTCTACGAGCAGTACTTC.

The V gene is TRBV4-2, the J gene TRBJ2-1, with TRBD1 matching over 8 bases. J lost 8 bases, V lost 0 bases, and 15 bases had no gene match. The V gene's germline CDR1 is LGHNA and CDR2 YNFKEQ. The CDR3 extends over 18 amino acids. The chain's CDR3 is CASSQDIFPGGESDEQFF. In DNA, the CDR3 is TGTGCCAGCAGCCAAGATATTTTTCCAGGGGGCGAAAGCGATGAGCAGTTCTTC.

V gene TRBV4-2 combines with J gene TRBJ1-6; D gene uncertain. Per germline, CDR1 LGHNA and CDR2 YNFKEQ. Trimming cost V 0 bases and J 7 bases, with 10 bases left between them. CDR3 length: 15 residues. The CDR3 DNA reads TGTGCCAGCAGCCAAGATCACAGCCCCAATTCACCCCTCCACTTT. Its protein product is CASSQDHSPNSPLHF.

The V and J genes are TRBV27 and TRBJ1-5; D may be TRBD1 (5 bases). The CDR3 sequence is 15 residues long. V lost 5 bases and J 2 bases, leaving 13 bases between the germline ends. Germline CDR1 is MNHEY and CDR2 is SMNVEV (reference sequence). CDR3 residues: CASSRTTGGNQPQHF. The CDR3 DNA sequence: TGTGCCAGCAGTCGGACTACAGGCGGCAATCAGCCCCAGCATTTT.